These 16 T cell receptor beta chains share one sample of origin, sequenced in a study of blood T cell repertoires in COVID-19. Measured with immunoSEQ multiplex PCR; TCRdb has only the in-frame clones, and not every one. The sample consists of 200,000 to 300,000 clones, approximately 86% of them appearing once. Specimen: peripheral blood. Receptor source: a woman in her sixties with active or convalescent COVID-19.

The chain carries TRBV7-2 and TRBJ2-1; 7 bases align to TRBD1. CDR1 SGHTA and CDR2 FQGNSA come from the germline V gene. The CDR3 is 13 amino acids. V trimming: 5 bases; J trimming: 5 bases; junction bases outside the gene matches: 3. The CDR3 nucleotides read TGTGCCAGCAGCCTCGACAGGGACAATGAGCAGTTCTTC. Protein product: CASSLDRDNEQFF.

The chain uses TRBV15 and TRBJ1-6, with D possibly being TRBD1 (5 bases). CDR1 LNHNV and CDR2 YYDKDF come from the germline V gene (reference sequence). This CDR3 is built from 15 residues. V was cut by 10 bases and J by 1 base, with 14 bases left in between. Written as DNA, the CDR3 is TGTGCCATTGGGGGAGGAGGGTCCTATAATTCACCCCTCCACTTT. Its translation: CAIGGGGSYNSPLHF.

The V gene is TRBV11-2, the J gene TRBJ1-2; 9 bases map to TRBD1. The CDR3 length is 16 residues. In germline, CDR1 is SGHAT, CDR2 FQNNGV. J was trimmed by 8 bases and V by 4 bases; bases with no gene match: 14. The chain's CDR3 is CASSSGRDRAFIGYTF. The DNA of the CDR3 is TGTGCCAGCAGCTCGGGCCGGGACAGGGCTTTCATAGGCTACACCTTC.

This clone has only a few counts. The genes are TRBV7-9 and TRBJ2-2, with D possibly matching TRBD1 (5 bases). This CDR3 is built from 13 residues. Per the germline V gene, CDR1 is SEHNR and CDR2 is FQNEAQ (reference sequence). V shed 8 bases and J shed 4 bases, with 11 bases lying between them. This CDR3 is CASEQESTGELFF. The CDR3 DNA reads TGTGCCAGCGAACAGGAGAGCACCGGGGAGCTGTTTTTT.

The chain carries TRBV28 and TRBJ2-1; the D gene is possibly TRBD2 (5 bases). Trimming removed 4 bases at V and 8 bases at J, with 18 bases between. This CDR3 spans 15 amino acids. Germline CDR1 reads MDHEN; CDR2 reads SYDVKM. CDR3 region: CASSSSSKLVDEQFF. DNA for the CDR3: TGTGCCAGCAGTTCCTCCTCAAAACTAGTAGATGAGCAGTTCTTC.

The chain uses TRBV7-9 and TRBJ2-3; 10 nucleotides agree with TRBD1. Germline V lookup: CDR1 SEHNR, CDR2 FQNEAQ (reference sequence). This CDR3 has 15 residues. V lost 6 bases to trimming and J lost 4 bases; unmatched junction nucleotides: 7. CDR3: CASSTGTGEADTQYF. CDR3 nucleotide sequence: TGTGCCAGCAGTACAGGGACAGGGGAAGCAGATACGCAGTATTTT.

V gene TRBV15 combines with J gene TRBJ1-4; no firm D call. This CDR3 is built from 13 residues. From germline, CDR1 is LNHNV and CDR2 YYDKDF (reference sequence). Trimming removed 1 base from V and 7 bases from J, with 7 bases in between. CDR3 protein: CATSRVGAEKLFF. The CDR3 coding sequence is TGTGCCACCAGCAGAGTTGGAGCTGAAAAACTGTTTTTT.

CDR3 protein: CASSLDRGQPQHF. CDR3 DNA: TGTGCCAGCAGCTTGGACAGGGGTCAGCCCCAGCATTTT. The chain has TRBV5-6 and TRBJ1-5; TRBD1 aligns across 7 bases. Germline V gene lookup returns CDR1 SGHDT and CDR2 YYEEEE. CDR3 size: 13 residues. After removal of 0 bases from V and 6 bases from J, the junction contained 0 bases not matched to a gene.

In this sample, this clone turned up once. The rearrangement links TRBV5-1 to TRBJ1-1; 11 nucleotides agree with TRBD1. V dropped 3 bases and J dropped 4; count of bases not matched to a gene: 2. This CDR3 contains 14 residues. The germline V gene encodes CDR1 SGHRS and CDR2 YFSETQ. CDR3 coding DNA: TGCGCCAGCAGCTGGGGACAGGGGGTCACTGAAGCTTTCTTT. Encoded protein: CASSWGQGVTEAFF.

A single count supports this clone. The rearrangement links TRBV5-6 to TRBJ2-7, with D tentatively TRBD1 (6 bases). The germline V gene has CDR1 SGHDT and CDR2 YYEEEE. CDR3 length equals 13 residues. The V end lost 3 bases, the J end lost 4 bases, and 11 bases lay between the germline ends. For the CDR3, the DNA is TGTGCCAGCAGCTACGGGACACTATACGAGCAGTACGTC. Translation gives CASSYGTLYEQYV.

The chain uses TRBV6-5 and TRBJ1-2, with TRBD1 as a possible D gene (6 bases). Trimming left V 6 bases short and J 6 bases short, with 14 bases between. The CDR3 runs to 13 residues. Germline V gives CDR1 MNHEY, CDR2 SVGAGI. The DNA of the CDR3 is TGTGCCAGCAGCGCTCCCGGACAGAATGGCTACACCTTC. Amino acid sequence: CASSAPGQNGYTF.

The chain employs TRBV7-2 and TRBJ1-1; D gene unclear. The germline V and J ends were trimmed by 3 bases and 4 bases, with 3 bases remaining between them. The CDR3 has 11 amino acids. Per the germline V gene, CDR1 is SGHTA and CDR2 is FQGNSA. The CDR3 loop is CASSFRTEAFF. CDR3 coding DNA: TGTGCCAGCAGCTTCCGCACTGAAGCTTTCTTT.

The genes are TRBV3-1 (or the pseudogene TRBV3-2) and TRBJ1-2; TRBD1 might be the D (6 bases). This CDR3 comprises 17 residues. Germline V gene lookup returns CDR1 LGHDT and CDR2 YNNKEL (reference sequence). Deletions cut 1 base from V and 2 bases from J, with 17 bases between. The CDR3, as DNA: TGTGCCAGCAGCCAAGGTGCTGGGCAGGGGACCAACTATGGCTACACCTTC. It translates to CASSQGAGQGTNYGYTF.

V is TRBV11-3 and J is TRBJ1-6; D remains ambiguous. With 5 bases removed from V and 7 bases from J, the gap between germline ends came to 6 bases. This CDR3 is built from 12 residues. The germline gives CDR1 SGHNT, CDR2 YENEEA. Here the CDR3 reads CASSPANSPLHF. In DNA, the CDR3 is TGTGCCAGCAGCCCCGCGAATTCACCCCTCCACTTT.

This clone has only a few counts. V gene TRBV5-1 combines with J gene TRBJ1-1; D is possibly TRBD1 (6 bases). Trimming took off 0 bases at V and 3 bases at J, with 21 bases between the two ends. The CDR3 totals 18 residues. The V gene's germline CDR1 is SGHRS and CDR2 YFSETQ. CDR3 coding DNA: TGCGCCAGCAGCTTGGGATGGGGCAGGGCGGGGGCGCACACTGAAGCTTTCTTT. Residues: CASSLGWGRAGAHTEAFF.

The genes are TRBV27 and TRBJ1-2, with TRBD1 matching 8 bases. This CDR3 has 15 amino acids. The junction had 7 bases not matched to a gene; V was cut back by 4 bases and J by 3 bases. Germline lookup yields CDR1 MNHEY and CDR2 SMNVEV (reference sequence). The CDR3 here is CASSSQGALDYGYTF. CDR3 sequence (DNA): TGTGCCAGCAGTTCCCAGGGGGCGCTGGACTATGGCTACACCTTC.